The 5 T cell receptor beta chains reported below all come from one sample, sequenced in a study of siplizumab effects on memory and regulatory T cells. Sequencing was performed with immunoSEQ multiplex PCR; in TCRdb, only in-frame clones are kept and a portion is missing. The sample shows about 8,600 clones, roughly three quarters of them seen only once. The sequencing sample was made of effector memory CD8+ T cells sorted from blood. Subset described: unstimulated CD8+ effector memory T cells. Every receptor here comes from a human donor in good health.

The gene calls are TRBV4-1 and TRBJ2-2; no clear D gene. The CDR3 spans 17 residues. Trimming removed 1 base at V and 3 bases at J, with 15 bases between. The germline CDR1 and CDR2 sequences are MGHRA and YSYEKL. In nucleotides, the CDR3 is TGCGCCAGCAGCCAAGTTGTATCGGGTTGGCACACCGGGGAGCTGTTTTTT. It yields the protein CASSQVVSGWHTGELFF.

The V and J genes are TRBV13 and TRBJ1-5; weak D call: TRBD1 (6 bases). From germline, CDR1 is PRHDT and CDR2 FYEKMQ (reference sequence). V shed 6 bases and J shed 0 bases, with 15 bases lying between them. The CDR3 has 16 residues. The CDR3 DNA reads TGTGCCAGCAGTTCTGGGGGCGTTAATAGCAATCAGCCCCAGCATTTT. This translates into CASSSGGVNSNQPQHF.

This clone has only a few counts. J is TRBJ2-7 and V is TRBV7-2, with TRBD2 identical over 8 bases. The CDR3 has 16 residues. The V gene's germline CDR1 is SGHTA and CDR2 FQGNSA. V was pared by 6 bases and J by 0 bases, with 10 bases of the junction left unmatched. CDR3 nucleotides: TGTGCCAGCAGTCCACCGGGGGGGGTAATCTCCTACGAGCAGTACTTC. This gives the protein CASSPPGGVISYEQYF.

Relative to its sample, this clone is medium-sized. The chain has TRBV2 and TRBJ2-7, with 8 bases that match TRBD2. Germline CDR1 SNHLY, CDR2 FYNNEI. This CDR3 comprises 15 residues. With 6 bases clipped from V and 6 bases from J, the junction kept 13 bases outside the gene matches. CDR3: CASSAGLVAPGEQYF. The CDR3 region has the DNA TGTGCCAGCAGCGCGGGACTAGTCGCACCGGGCGAGCAGTACTTC.

The chain combines TRBV4-2 with TRBJ2-7, with 8 bases identical to TRBD2. Germline lookup yields CDR1 LGHNA and CDR2 YNFKEQ. This CDR3 is 16 amino acids long. V was pared by 1 base and J by 6 bases, with 11 bases of the junction left unmatched. The CDR3, as DNA: TGTGCCAGCAGCCAAGGAGTAACGGGAGGGCCGGGCGAGCAGTACTTC. Translated: CASSQGVTGGPGEQYF.